One sample yielded the 3 T cell receptor beta chains listed below, sequenced in a study of shared clonotypes between healthy human individuals. The protocol was immunoSEQ multiplex PCR, while the TCRdb copy is restricted to in-frame clones and leaves out a portion. The table lists roughly 2.5 million clones, 90% to 95% of them singletons. The sample was naive CD4+ T cells sorted from blood. Subset in this sample: CD45RA+ positively selected. The receptors derive from a young man in good health.

This clone was observed once. The V and J genes are TRBV4-1 and TRBJ1-2; TRBD1 is a possible D gene (5 bases). The CDR3 is 15 residues long. CDR1 and CDR2 (germline): MGHRA, YSYEKL. V lost 2 bases, J lost 1 base, and 11 bases lay in between. Here the CDR3 reads CASSQLGRDNYGYTF. The CDR3 bases are TGCGCCAGCAGCCAACTGGGACGGGATAACTATGGCTACACCTTC.

This rearrangement joins TRBV7-9 to TRBJ1-3; D is possibly TRBD1 (6 bases). This CDR3 has 18 residues. Germline CDR1 reads SEHNR; CDR2 reads FQNEAQ (reference sequence). V lost 3 bases to trimming and J lost 4 bases, with 22 bases between them. DNA of the CDR3: TGTGCCAGCAGCTTGGAGGGGACAAGGAGGCTTTCGGGAAACACCATATATTTT. Encoded protein: CASSLEGTRRLSGNTIYF.

The gene calls are TRBV5-4 and TRBJ2-5, with D maybe TRBD2 (5 bases). Between the trimmed V and J ends, which lost 0 bases and 5 bases, there was a span of 20 bases. From germline, CDR1 is SGHNT and CDR2 YYREEE (reference sequence). The CDR3 is 17 amino acids. CDR3 sequence (DNA): TGTGCCAGCAGCTTGGCCCCGTTCACGGGGTTTAAGGAGACCCAGTACTTC. This translates into CASSLAPFTGFKETQYF.